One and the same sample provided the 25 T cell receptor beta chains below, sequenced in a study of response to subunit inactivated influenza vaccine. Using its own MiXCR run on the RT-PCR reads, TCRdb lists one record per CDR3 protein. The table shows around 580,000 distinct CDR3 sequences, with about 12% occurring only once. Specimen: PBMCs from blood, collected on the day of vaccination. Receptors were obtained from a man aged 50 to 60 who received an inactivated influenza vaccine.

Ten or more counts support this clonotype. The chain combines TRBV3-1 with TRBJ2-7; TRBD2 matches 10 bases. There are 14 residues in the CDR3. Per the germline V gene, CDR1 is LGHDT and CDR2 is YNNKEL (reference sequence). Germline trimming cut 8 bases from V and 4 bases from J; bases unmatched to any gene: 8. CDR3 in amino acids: CASGSSGGGYEQYF. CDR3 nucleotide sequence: TGTGCCAGCGGCTCTAGCGGGGGAGGGTACGAGCAGTACTTC.

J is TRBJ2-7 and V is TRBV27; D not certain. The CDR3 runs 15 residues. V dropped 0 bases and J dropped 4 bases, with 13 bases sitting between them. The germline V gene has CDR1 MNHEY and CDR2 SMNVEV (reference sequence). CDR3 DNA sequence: TGTGCCAGCAGTTTATCTCCACCGCGGAAATACGAGCAGTACTTC. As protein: CASSLSPPRKYEQYF.

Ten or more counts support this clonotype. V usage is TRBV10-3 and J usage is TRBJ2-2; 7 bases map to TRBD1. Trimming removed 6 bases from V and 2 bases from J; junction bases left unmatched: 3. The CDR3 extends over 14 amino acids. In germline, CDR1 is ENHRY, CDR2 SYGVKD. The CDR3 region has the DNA TGTGCCATCAGCCGGGACAGCAACACCGGGGAGCTGTTTTTT. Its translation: CAISRDSNTGELFF.

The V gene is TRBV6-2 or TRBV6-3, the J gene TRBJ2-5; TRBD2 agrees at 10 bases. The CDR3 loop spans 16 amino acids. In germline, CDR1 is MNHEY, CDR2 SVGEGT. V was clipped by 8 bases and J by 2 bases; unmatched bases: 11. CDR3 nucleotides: TGTGCCAGCGGGAGGGCCTCTAGCGGGGGACAAGAGACCCAGTACTTC. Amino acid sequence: CASGRASSGGQETQYF.

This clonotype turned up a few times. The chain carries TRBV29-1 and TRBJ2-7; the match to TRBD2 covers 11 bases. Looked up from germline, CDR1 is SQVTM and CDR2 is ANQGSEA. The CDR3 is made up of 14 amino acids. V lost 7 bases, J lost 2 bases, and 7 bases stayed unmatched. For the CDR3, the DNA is TGCAGCGATCGTACGGGACTAGCGGCCTACGAGCAGTACTTC. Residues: CSDRTGLAAYEQYF.

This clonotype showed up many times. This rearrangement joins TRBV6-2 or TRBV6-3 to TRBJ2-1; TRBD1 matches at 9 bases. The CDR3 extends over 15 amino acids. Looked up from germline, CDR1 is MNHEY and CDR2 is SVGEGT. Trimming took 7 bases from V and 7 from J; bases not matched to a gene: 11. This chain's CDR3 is CASKSGQGNKNEQFF. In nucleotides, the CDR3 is TGTGCCAGCAAATCGGGACAGGGTAATAAGAATGAGCAGTTCTTC.

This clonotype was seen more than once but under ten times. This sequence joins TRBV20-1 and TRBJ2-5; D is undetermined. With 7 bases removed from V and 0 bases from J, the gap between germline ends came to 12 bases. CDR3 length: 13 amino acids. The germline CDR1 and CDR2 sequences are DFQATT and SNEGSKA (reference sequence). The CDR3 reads CSVRGVYQETQYF. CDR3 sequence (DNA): TGCAGTGTAAGAGGAGTTTACCAAGAGACCCAGTACTTC.

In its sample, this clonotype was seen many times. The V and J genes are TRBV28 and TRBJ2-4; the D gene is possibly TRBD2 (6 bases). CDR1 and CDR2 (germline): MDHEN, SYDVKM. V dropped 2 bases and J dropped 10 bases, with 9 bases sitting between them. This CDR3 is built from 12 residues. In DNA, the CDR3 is TGTGCCAGCAGTTTACCCGGGACTATTCAGTACTTC. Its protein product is CASSLPGTIQYF.

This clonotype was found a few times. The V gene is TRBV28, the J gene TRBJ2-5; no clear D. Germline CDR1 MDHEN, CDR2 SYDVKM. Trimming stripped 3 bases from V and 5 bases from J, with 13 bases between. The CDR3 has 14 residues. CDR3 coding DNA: TGTGCCAGCAGTTTCCAGGACCCGATGGAGACCCAGTACTTC. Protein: CASSFQDPMETQYF.

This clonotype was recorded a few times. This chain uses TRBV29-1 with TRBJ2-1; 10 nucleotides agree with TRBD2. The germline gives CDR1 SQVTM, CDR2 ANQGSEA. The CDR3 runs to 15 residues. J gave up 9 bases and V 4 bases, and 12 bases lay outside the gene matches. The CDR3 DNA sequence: TGCAGCGTTGGGAAAAGCGGGAGGGCCAAGGCTGAGCAGTTCTTC. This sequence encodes CSVGKSGRAKAEQFF.

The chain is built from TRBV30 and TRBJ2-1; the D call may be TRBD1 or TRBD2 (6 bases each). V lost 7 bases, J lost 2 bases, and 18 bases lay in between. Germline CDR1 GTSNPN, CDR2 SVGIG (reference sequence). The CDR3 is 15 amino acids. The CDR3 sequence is CASRGGNSAYNEQFF. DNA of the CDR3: TGTGCCTCCCGAGGGGGGAACAGCGCCTACAATGAGCAGTTCTTC. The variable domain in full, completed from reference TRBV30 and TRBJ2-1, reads SQTIHQWPATLVQPVGSPLSLECTVEGTSNPNLYWYRQAAGRGLQLLFYSVGIGQISSEVPQNLSASRPQDRQFILSSKKLLLSDSGFYLCASRGGNSAYNEQFFGPGTRLTVL.

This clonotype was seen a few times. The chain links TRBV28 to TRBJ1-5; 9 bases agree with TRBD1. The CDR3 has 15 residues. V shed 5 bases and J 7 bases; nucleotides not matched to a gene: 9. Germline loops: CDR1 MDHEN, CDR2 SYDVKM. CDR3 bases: TGTGCCAGCAGTCCCCCCGGGGGGACAGGGCAGCCCCAGCATTTT. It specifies CASSPPGGTGQPQHF.

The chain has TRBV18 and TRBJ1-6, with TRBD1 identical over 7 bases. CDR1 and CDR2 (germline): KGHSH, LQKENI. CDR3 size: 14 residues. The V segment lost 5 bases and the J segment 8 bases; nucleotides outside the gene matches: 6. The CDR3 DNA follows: TGTGCCAGCTCATTAACAGGGGAAGATTCACCCCTCCACTTT. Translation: CASSLTGEDSPLHF.

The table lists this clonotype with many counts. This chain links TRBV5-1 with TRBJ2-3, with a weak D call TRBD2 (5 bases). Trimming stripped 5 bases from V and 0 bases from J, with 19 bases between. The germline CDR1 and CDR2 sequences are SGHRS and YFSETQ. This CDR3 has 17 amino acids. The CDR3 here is CASRVATHGSSTDTQYF. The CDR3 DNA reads TGCGCCAGCAGGGTAGCGACCCATGGGTCCAGCACAGATACGCAGTATTTT. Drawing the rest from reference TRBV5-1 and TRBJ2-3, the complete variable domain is KAGVTQTPRYLIKTRGQQVTLSCSPISGHRSVSWYQQTPGQGLQFLFEYFSETQRNKGNFPGRFSGRQFSNSRSEMNVSTLELGDSALYLCASRVATHGSSTDTQYFGPGTRLTVL.

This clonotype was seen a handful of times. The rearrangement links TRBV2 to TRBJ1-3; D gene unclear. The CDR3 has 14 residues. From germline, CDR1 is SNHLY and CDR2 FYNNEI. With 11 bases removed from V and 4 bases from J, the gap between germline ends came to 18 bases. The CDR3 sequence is CACDMGSQGNTIYF. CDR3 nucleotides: TGTGCCTGCGACATGGGGAGCCAGGGAAACACCATATATTTT.

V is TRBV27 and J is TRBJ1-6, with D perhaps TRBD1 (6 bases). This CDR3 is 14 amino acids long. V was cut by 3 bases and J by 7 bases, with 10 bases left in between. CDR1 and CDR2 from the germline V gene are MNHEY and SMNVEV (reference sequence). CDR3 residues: CASSLGAKNSPLHF. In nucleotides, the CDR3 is TGTGCCAGCAGTTTGGGGGCGAAGAATTCACCCCTCCACTTT.

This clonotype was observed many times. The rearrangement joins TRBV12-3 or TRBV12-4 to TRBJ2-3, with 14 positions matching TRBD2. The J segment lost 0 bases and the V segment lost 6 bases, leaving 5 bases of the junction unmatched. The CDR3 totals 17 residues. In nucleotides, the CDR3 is TGTGCCAGCAGGGGACTAGCGGGGGCTCTTAGCACAGATACGCAGTATTTT. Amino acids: CASRGLAGALSTDTQYF.

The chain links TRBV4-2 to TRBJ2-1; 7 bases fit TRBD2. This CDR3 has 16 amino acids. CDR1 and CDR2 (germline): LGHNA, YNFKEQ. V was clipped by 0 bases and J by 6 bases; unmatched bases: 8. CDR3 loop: CASSQDPGLEGNEQFF. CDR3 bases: TGTGCCAGCAGCCAAGACCCCGGACTAGAGGGCAATGAGCAGTTCTTC.

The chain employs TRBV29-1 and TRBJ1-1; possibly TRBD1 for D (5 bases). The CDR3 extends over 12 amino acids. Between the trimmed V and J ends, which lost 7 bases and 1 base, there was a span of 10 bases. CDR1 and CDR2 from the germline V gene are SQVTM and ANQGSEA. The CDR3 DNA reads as TGCAGCGCAAAAACAGGGAACACTGAAGCTTTCTTT. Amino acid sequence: CSAKTGNTEAFF. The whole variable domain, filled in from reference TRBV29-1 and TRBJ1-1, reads SAVISQKPSRDICQRGTSLTIQCQVDSQVTMMFWYRQQPGQSLTLIATANQGSEATYESGFVIDKFPISRPNLTFSTLTVSNMSPEDSSIYLCSAKTGNTEAFFGQGTRLTVV.

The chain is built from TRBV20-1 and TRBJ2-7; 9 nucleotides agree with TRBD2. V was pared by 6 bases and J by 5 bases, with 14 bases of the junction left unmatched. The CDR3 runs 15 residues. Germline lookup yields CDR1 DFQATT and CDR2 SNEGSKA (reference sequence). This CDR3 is CSAGGGRALSDEQYF. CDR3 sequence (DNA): TGCAGTGCAGGAGGCGGGAGGGCCCTTTCTGACGAGCAGTACTTC.

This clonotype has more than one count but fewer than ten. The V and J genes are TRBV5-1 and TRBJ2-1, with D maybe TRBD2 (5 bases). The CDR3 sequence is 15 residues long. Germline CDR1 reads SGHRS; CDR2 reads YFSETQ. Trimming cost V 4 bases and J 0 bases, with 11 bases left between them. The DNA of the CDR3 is TGCGCCAGCAGCCGGGCCGGGAACTCCTACAATGAGCAGTTCTTC. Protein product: CASSRAGNSYNEQFF.

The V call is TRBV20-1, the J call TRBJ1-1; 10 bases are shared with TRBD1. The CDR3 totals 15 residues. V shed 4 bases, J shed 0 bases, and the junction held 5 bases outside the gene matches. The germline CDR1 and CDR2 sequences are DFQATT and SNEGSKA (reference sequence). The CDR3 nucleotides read TGCAGTGCTAACCGACAGGGGGCCGTGAACACTGAAGCTTTCTTT. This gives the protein CSANRQGAVNTEAFF.

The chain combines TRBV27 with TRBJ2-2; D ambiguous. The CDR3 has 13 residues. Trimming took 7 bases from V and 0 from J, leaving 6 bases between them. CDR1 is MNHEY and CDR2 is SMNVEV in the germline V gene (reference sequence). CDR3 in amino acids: CASTPSNTGELFF. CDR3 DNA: TGTGCCAGCACTCCATCGAACACCGGGGAGCTGTTTTTT.

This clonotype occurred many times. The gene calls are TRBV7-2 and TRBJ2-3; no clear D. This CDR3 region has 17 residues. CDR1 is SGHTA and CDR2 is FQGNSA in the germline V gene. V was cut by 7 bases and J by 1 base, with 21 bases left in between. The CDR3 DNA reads TGTGCCAGCATCTCCCCTTTGGGGTTCCCTGGCACAGATACGCAGTATTTT. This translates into CASISPLGFPGTDTQYF.

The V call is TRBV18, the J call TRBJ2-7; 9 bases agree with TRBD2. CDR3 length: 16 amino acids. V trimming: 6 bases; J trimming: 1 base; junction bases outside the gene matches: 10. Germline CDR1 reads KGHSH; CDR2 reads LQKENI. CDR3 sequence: CASSQRSGGLSYEQYF. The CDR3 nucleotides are TGTGCCAGCTCCCAGAGGAGCGGGGGGCTGTCCTACGAGCAGTACTTC.